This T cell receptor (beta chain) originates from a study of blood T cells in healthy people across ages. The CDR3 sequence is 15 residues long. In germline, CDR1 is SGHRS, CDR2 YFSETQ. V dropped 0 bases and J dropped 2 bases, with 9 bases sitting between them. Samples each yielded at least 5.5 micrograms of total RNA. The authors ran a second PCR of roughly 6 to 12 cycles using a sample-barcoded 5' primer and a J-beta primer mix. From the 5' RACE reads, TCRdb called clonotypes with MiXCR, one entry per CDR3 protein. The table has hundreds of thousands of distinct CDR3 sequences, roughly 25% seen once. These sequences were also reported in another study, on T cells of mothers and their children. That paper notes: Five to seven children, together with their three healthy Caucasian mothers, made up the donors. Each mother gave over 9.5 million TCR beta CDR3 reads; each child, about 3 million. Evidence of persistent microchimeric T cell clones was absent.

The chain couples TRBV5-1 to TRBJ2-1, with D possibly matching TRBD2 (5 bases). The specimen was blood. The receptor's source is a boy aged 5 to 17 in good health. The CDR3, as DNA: TGCGCCAGCAGCTTGGATCCCGGGACCTACAATGAGCAGTTCTTC. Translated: CASSLDPGTYNEQFF.